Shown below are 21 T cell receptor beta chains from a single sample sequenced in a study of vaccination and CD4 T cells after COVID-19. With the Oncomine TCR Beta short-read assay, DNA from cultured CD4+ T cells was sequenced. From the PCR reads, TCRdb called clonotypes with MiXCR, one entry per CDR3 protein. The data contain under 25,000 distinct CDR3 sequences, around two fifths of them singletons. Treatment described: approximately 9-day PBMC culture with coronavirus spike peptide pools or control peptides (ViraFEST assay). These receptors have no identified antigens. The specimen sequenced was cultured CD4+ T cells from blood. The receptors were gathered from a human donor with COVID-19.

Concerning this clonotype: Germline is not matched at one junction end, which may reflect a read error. CDR3 sequence: CASSLAGGANTGELFF. CDR3 DNA sequence: TGTGCCAGCAGTCTAGCGGGGGGAGCGAACACCGGGGAGCTGTTTTTT. The V call is TRBV12-3 or TRBV12-4, the J call TRBJ2-2; 11 bases are a match to TRBD2. The CDR3 has 16 residues.

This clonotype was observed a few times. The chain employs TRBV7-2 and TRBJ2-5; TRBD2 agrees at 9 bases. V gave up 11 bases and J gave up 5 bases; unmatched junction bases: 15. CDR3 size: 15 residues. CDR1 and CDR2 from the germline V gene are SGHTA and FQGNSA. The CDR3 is CAAQRGEGWVETQYF. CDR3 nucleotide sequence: TGTGCCGCCCAGCGGGGGGAGGGCTGGGTGGAGACCCAGTACTTC.

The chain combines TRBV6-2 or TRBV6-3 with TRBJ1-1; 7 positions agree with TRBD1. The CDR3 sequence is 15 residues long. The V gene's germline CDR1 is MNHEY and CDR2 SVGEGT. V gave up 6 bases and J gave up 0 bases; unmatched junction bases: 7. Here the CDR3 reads CASSYRGLLNTEAFF. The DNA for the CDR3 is TGTGCCAGCAGCTATAGGGGGCTATTGAACACTGAAGCTTTCTTT.

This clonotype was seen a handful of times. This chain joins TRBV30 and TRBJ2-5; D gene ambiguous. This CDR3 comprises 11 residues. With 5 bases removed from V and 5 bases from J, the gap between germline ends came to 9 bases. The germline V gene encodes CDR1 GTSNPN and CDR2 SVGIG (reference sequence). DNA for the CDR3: TGTGCCTGGCAGGTTCTGGAGACCCAGTACTTC. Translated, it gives CAWQVLETQYF.

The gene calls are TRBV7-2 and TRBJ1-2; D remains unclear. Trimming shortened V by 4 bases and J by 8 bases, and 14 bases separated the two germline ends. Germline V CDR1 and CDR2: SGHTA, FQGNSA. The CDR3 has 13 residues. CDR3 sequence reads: CASSSRHIQGYTF. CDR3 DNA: TGTGCCAGCAGCTCCAGACATATCCAGGGCTACACCTTC.

The CDR3 spells CASSLDSSNQPQHF. The CDR3 DNA reads as TGTGCCAGCAGCTTGGACAGTAGCAATCAGCCCCAGCATTTT. The V call is TRBV7-9, the J call TRBJ1-5; a weak D match, TRBD1 (6 bases). Germline V gives CDR1 SEHNR, CDR2 FQNEAQ (reference sequence). The length of the CDR3 is 14 residues. V lost 3 bases and J lost 0, with 6 bases in between.

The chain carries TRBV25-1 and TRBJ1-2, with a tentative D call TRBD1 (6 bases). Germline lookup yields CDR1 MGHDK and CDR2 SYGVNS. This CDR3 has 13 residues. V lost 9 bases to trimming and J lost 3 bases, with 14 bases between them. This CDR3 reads CASRGGRDYGYTF. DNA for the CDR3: TGTGCCAGTAGAGGGGGAAGGGACTATGGCTACACCTTC.

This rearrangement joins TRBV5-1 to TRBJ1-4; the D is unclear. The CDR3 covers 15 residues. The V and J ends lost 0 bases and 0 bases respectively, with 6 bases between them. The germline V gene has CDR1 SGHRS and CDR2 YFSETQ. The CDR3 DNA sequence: TGCGCCAGCAGCTTGGTAGCAGCAACTAATGAAAAACTGTTTTTT. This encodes CASSLVAATNEKLFF.

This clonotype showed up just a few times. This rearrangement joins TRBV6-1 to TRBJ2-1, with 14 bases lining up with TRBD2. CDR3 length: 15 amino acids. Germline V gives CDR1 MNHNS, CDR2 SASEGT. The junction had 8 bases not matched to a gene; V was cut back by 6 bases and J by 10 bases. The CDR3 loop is CASRPTSGGEREQFF. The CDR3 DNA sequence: TGTGCCAGCAGACCGACTAGCGGGGGGGAGAGAGAGCAGTTCTTC.

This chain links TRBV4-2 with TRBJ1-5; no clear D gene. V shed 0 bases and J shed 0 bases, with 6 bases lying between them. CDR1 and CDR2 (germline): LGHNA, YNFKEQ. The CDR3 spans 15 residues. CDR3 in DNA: TGTGCCAGCAGCCAAGAGGACGCTAGCAATCAGCCCCAGCATTTT. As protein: CASSQEDASNQPQHF.

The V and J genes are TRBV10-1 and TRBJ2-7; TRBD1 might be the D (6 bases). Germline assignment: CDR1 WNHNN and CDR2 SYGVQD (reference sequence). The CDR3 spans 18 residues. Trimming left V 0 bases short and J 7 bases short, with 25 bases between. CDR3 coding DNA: TGCGCCAGCAGTGAGTCGATTCCGGACAGTAGCTCCTACAATGAGCAGTACTTC. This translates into CASSESIPDSSSYNEQYF.

CDR3 in amino acids: CASSLKGVLNQPQHF. In DNA form, the CDR3 reads TGTGCCAGTAGCCTAAAAGGGGTACTCAATCAGCCCCAGCATTTT. This chain connects TRBV19 to TRBJ1-5, with TRBD1 as a possible D gene (5 bases). The germline V gene has CDR1 LNHDA and CDR2 SQIVND (reference sequence). Trimming took 6 bases from V and 3 from J, leaving 15 bases between them. This CDR3 region has 15 residues.

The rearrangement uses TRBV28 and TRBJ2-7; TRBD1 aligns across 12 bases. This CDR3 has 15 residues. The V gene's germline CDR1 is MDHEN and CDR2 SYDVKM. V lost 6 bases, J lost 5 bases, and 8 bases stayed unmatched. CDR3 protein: CASSQAGTGGHEQYF. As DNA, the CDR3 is TGTGCCAGCAGCCAAGCCGGGACAGGGGGCCACGAGCAGTACTTC. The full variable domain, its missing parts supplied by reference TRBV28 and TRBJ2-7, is DVKVTQSSRYLVKRTGEKVFLECVQDMDHENMFWYRQDPGLGLRLIYFSYDVKMKEKGDIPEGYSVSREKKERFSLILESASTNQTSMYLCASSQAGTGGHEQYFGPGTRLTVT.

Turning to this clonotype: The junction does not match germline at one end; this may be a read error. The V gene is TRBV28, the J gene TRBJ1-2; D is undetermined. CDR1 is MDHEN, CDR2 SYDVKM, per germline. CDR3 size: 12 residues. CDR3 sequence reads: CVSSSSDYGYTF. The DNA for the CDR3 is TGTGTCAGCAGTTCGAGTGACTATGGCTACACCTTC.

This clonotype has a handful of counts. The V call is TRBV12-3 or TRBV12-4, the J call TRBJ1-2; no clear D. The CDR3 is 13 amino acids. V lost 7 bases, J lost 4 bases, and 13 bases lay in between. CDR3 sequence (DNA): TGTGCCAGCACCGCGACACGAACCTATGGCTACACCTTC. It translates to CASTATRTYGYTF.

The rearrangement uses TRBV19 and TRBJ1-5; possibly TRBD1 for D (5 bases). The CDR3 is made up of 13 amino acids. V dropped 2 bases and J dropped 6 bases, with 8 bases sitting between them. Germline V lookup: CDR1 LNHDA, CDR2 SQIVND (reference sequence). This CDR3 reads CASSIQGFQPQHF. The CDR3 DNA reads TGTGCCAGTAGTATACAGGGTTTTCAGCCCCAGCATTTT.

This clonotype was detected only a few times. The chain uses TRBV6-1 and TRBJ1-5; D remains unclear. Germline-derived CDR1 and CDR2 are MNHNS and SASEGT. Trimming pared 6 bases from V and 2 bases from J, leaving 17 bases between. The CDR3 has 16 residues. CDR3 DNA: TGTGCCAGCAGCCCCTTATCGGCGGAGGGCAATCAGCCCCAGCATTTT. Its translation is CASSPLSAEGNQPQHF.

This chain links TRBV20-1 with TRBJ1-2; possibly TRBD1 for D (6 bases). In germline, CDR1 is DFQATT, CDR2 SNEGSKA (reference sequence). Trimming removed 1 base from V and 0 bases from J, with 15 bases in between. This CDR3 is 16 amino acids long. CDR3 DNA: TGCAGTGCTAGAGGATCGACAGGAGGGGCTAACTATGGCTACACCTTC. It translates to CSARGSTGGANYGYTF.

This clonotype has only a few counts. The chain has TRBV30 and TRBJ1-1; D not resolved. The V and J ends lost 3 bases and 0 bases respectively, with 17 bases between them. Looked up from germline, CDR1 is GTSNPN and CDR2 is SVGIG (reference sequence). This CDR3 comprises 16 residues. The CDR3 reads CAWSAGRSTLNTEAFF. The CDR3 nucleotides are TGTGCCTGGAGCGCTGGACGGAGTACCTTGAACACTGAAGCTTTCTTT.

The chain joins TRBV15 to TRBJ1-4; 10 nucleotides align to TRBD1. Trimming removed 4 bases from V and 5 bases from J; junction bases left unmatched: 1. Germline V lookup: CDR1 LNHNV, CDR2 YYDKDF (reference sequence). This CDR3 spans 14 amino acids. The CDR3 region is CATSTGQGNEKLFF. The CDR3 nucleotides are TGTGCCACCAGCACGGGACAGGGGAATGAAAAACTGTTTTTT.

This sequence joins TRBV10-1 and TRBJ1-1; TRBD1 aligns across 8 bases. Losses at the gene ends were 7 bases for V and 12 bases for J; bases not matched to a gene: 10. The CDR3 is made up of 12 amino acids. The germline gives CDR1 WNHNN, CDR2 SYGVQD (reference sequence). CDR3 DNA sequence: TGCGCCAGCAACCCCCGCGACAGGGGAACTTTCTTT. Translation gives CASNPRDRGTFF.